The 30 T cell receptor beta chains presented below share a single source sample, sequenced in a study of T cell responses to AZD1222 COVID-19 vaccine. Some clones are missing from TCRdb's copy, which holds only in-frame ones; the method was immunoSEQ multiplex PCR. Of more than 150,000 clones listed, just over 90% are singletons. Sequencing was performed on peripheral blood, taken 28 days after the second AZD1222 dose. The receptors come from an adult who received the AZD1222 COVID-19 vaccine.

This clone was observed a handful of times. V gene TRBV7-2 combines with J gene TRBJ2-3, with TRBD1 identical over 9 bases. Germline V gene lookup returns CDR1 SGHTA and CDR2 FQGNSA. Trimming at V came to 1 base and at J to 5 bases, leaving 4 bases not matched to a gene. CDR3 length: 15 residues. The CDR3 reads CASSLEGQGRDTQYF. For the CDR3, the DNA is TGTGCCAGCAGCTTAGAGGGACAGGGAAGAGATACGCAGTATTTT.

The chain joins TRBV11-3 to TRBJ2-1; TRBD1 is a possible D gene (6 bases). V was clipped by 3 bases and J by 0 bases, with 15 bases between them. Germline V lookup: CDR1 SGHNT, CDR2 YENEEA. The CDR3 extends over 17 amino acids. The CDR3 DNA reads TGTGCCAGCAGCTTGTCGAAAAGGACAGTCTCCTACAATGAGCAGTTCTTC. Protein sequence: CASSLSKRTVSYNEQFF.

The chain is built from TRBV24-1 and TRBJ2-3; 7 nucleotides agree with TRBD2. The CDR3 is 15 residues long. Trimming took 4 bases from V and 6 from J; bases not matched to a gene: 9. Germline V gene lookup returns CDR1 KGHDR and CDR2 SFDVKD. The CDR3 DNA follows: TGTGCCACCAGTGACCGACTAGCCCTCGAGGATACGCAGTATTTT. Residues: CATSDRLALEDTQYF.

This rearrangement joins TRBV9 to TRBJ2-4; no firm D call. CDR1 and CDR2 (germline): SGDLS, YYNGEE. V lost 4 bases and J lost 8, with 16 bases in between. The CDR3 loop spans 14 amino acids. This chain's CDR3 is CASSQDPKGDIQYF. CDR3 DNA: TGTGCCAGCAGCCAGGACCCCAAAGGAGACATTCAGTACTTC.

This clone occurred once. The V gene is TRBV10-1, the J gene TRBJ2-7; D is unclear. The germline V gene encodes CDR1 WNHNN and CDR2 SYGVQD (reference sequence). The CDR3 loop spans 15 amino acids. The V end was cut by 8 bases, the J end by 3 bases, with 20 bases between. The CDR3 coding sequence is TGCGCCAGCGCCGATTATACGGTTGGAAGCTACGAGCAGTACTTC. Amino acids: CASADYTVGSYEQYF.

This sequence joins TRBV7-2 and TRBJ1-4; D is unclear. V was cut by 4 bases and J by 7 bases, with 16 bases left in between. The germline V gene has CDR1 SGHTA and CDR2 FQGNSA. The CDR3 loop spans 15 amino acids. CDR3: CASSSAAGSGEKLFF. CDR3 bases: TGTGCCAGCAGCTCCGCCGCGGGGTCGGGTGAAAAACTGTTTTTT.

This clone was seen only once. The chain employs TRBV4-2 and TRBJ2-7; 9 bases are shared with TRBD1. V lost 1 base, J lost 4 bases, and 11 bases stayed unmatched. CDR1 is LGHNA and CDR2 is YNFKEQ in the germline V gene. This CDR3 has 17 residues. In DNA form, the CDR3 reads TGTGCCAGCAGCCAAGCCTCAGGACAGGGGACGTTTTACGAGCAGTACTTC. It is translated as CASSQASGQGTFYEQYF.

This chain uses TRBV28 with TRBJ1-2, with D possibly matching TRBD1 (6 bases). The CDR3 is 14 amino acids. V was trimmed by 5 bases and J by 4 bases, leaving 14 bases between them. Germline lookup yields CDR1 MDHEN and CDR2 SYDVKM. This chain's CDR3 is CASSQTQGGYGYTF. The CDR3, as DNA: TGTGCCAGCAGTCAAACACAGGGCGGCTATGGCTACACCTTC.

The chain joins TRBV9 to TRBJ2-2, with D perhaps TRBD1 (6 bases). V was clipped by 3 bases and J by 0 bases, with 9 bases between them. CDR1 SGDLS and CDR2 YYNGEE come from the germline V gene. The CDR3 is 15 amino acids. CDR3 loop: CASSEDSANTGELFF. The CDR3 nucleotides read TGTGCCAGCAGCGAGGACAGCGCGAACACCGGGGAGCTGTTTTTT.

The genes are TRBV6-2 or TRBV6-3 and TRBJ2-2; perhaps TRBD1 as D (6 bases). The germline V and J ends were trimmed by 4 bases and 7 bases, with 16 bases remaining between them. The CDR3 has 15 residues. Germline V gene sequence: CDR1 MNHEY, CDR2 SVGEGT. In DNA, the CDR3 is TGTGCCAGCAGTTTGGACAGTCAGTGGGGCGGGGAGCTGTTTTTT. Protein product: CASSLDSQWGGELFF.

The rearrangement joins TRBV19 to TRBJ2-1; 11 bases match TRBD2. J was trimmed by 5 bases and V by 3 bases; bases with no gene match: 9. The CDR3 is made up of 17 amino acids. Per germline, CDR1 LNHDA and CDR2 SQIVND (reference sequence). CDR3 DNA sequence: TGTGCCAGTAGTATGAAGTCTAGCGGGAGGAGAAACAATGAGCAGTTCTTC. Residues: CASSMKSSGRRNNEQFF.

The chain is built from TRBV5-1 and TRBJ2-7; 9 bases line up with TRBD2. Per germline, CDR1 SGHRS and CDR2 YFSETQ. V trimming: 3 bases; J trimming: 7 bases; junction bases outside the gene matches: 8. CDR3 length equals 14 residues. The CDR3 DNA follows: TGCGCCAGCAGCTGGTCGGGACTAGCTGCGGAGCAGTACTTC. Amino acid sequence: CASSWSGLAAEQYF. The variable domain in full, with the rest retrieved from reference TRBV5-1 and TRBJ2-7, is KAGVTQTPRYLIKTRGQQVTLSCSPISGHRSVSWYQQTPGQGLQFLFEYFSETQRNKGNFPGRFSGRQFSNSRSEMNVSTLELGDSALYLCASSWSGLAAEQYFGPGTRLTVT.

This rearrangement joins TRBV5-6 to TRBJ1-5, with a weak D call TRBD1 (5 bases). Germline V gene lookup returns CDR1 SGHDT and CDR2 YYEEEE. Deletions cut 2 bases from V and 7 bases from J, with 10 bases between. CDR3 size: 13 residues. This chain's CDR3 is CASSFGTGQPQHF. CDR3 bases: TGTGCCAGCAGCTTTGGAACAGGCCAGCCCCAGCATTTT.

The rearrangement links TRBV5-4 to TRBJ2-3, with unresolved D. Germline CDR1 and CDR2: SGHNT and YYREEE (reference sequence). The CDR3 contains 12 residues. V was pared by 0 bases and J by 9 bases, with 8 bases between. CDR3 sequence reads: CASSLGGQTQYF. In DNA form, the CDR3 reads TGTGCCAGCAGCTTGGGCGGCCAGACGCAGTATTTT. The whole variable domain, remainder taken from reference TRBV5-4 and TRBJ2-3, is ETGVTQSPTHLIKTRGQQVTLRCSSQSGHNTVSWYQQALGQGPQFIFQYYREEENGRGNFPPRFSGLQFPNYSSELNVNALELDDSALYLCASSLGGQTQYFGPGTRLTVL.

The genes are TRBV7-9 and TRBJ2-7; D may be TRBD1 (6 bases). Trimming shortened V by 4 bases and J by 3 bases, and 16 bases separated the two germline ends. The germline V gene has CDR1 SEHNR and CDR2 FQNEAQ (reference sequence). CDR3 length: 15 amino acids. CDR3 DNA: TGTGCCAGCAGCTCCCTAACCGGACAGATCTACGAGCAGTACTTC. This translates into CASSSLTGQIYEQYF. The whole variable domain, filled in from reference TRBV7-9 and TRBJ2-7, reads DTGVSQNPRHKITKRGQNVTFRCDPISEHNRLYWYRQTLGQGPEFLTYFQNEAQLEKSRLLSDRFSAERPKGSFSTLEIQRTEQGDSAMYLCASSSLTGQIYEQYFGPGTRLTVT.

This clone showed up just once. The genes are TRBV2 and TRBJ2-5, with D hard to call. Trimming left V 7 bases short and J 2 bases short, with 11 bases between. Germline V CDR1 and CDR2: SNHLY, FYNNEI. The CDR3 totals 13 residues. Here the CDR3 DNA reads TGTGCCAGCAAGGGCTTCTGGCAAGAGACCCAGTACTTC. Its protein product is CASKGFWQETQYF.

The V call is TRBV12-3 or TRBV12-4, the J call TRBJ1-3, with TRBD1 matching 10 bases. Losses at the gene ends were 5 bases for V and 7 bases for J; bases not matched to a gene: 2. This CDR3 is 13 amino acids long. The DNA of the CDR3 is TGTGCCAGCAGTCAGGGACAGGGGAACACCATATATTTT. Its translation: CASSQGQGNTIYF.

This clone appeared a single time. The genes are TRBV11-3 and TRBJ2-3, with D uncertain. V was shortened by 3 bases and J by 6 bases, with 7 bases between the two germline ends. The CDR3 is made up of 12 amino acids. Germline CDR1 reads SGHNT; CDR2 reads YENEEA. The chain's CDR3 is CASSFNSDTQYF. The DNA of the CDR3 is TGTGCCAGCAGCTTTAACTCGGATACGCAGTATTTT.

CDR3 region: CASAIYRETQYF. CDR3 bases: TGTGCCAGCGCAATCTACAGGGAGACCCAGTACTTC. The chain couples TRBV2 to TRBJ2-5; D might be TRBD1 (5 bases). The V end was cut by 8 bases, the J end by 5 bases, with 12 bases between. CDR3 size: 12 residues. CDR1 is SNHLY, CDR2 FYNNEI, per germline.

The table lists this clone with a few counts. CDR3 loop: CASSPPTGKGYTF. The CDR3 nucleotides read TGTGCCAGCAGTCCCCCGACAGGGAAAGGCTACACCTTC. V usage is TRBV6-5 and J usage is TRBJ1-2, with 7 bases aligning to TRBD1. Trimming took 5 bases from V and 8 from J; bases not matched to a gene: 8. The CDR3 spans 13 residues. CDR1 is MNHEY, CDR2 SVGAGI, per germline.

This chain uses TRBV5-1 with TRBJ1-2, with D possibly matching TRBD1 (5 bases). CDR1 is SGHRS and CDR2 is YFSETQ in the germline V gene. Trimming cost V 0 bases and J 4 bases, with 19 bases left between them. The CDR3 spans 17 residues. In DNA form, the CDR3 reads TGCGCCAGCAGCTTGGTTCCGGGGGATCTACCCGTCTATGGCTACACCTTC. It yields the protein CASSLVPGDLPVYGYTF.

V usage is TRBV30 and J usage is TRBJ1-2, with 8 bases aligning to TRBD1. CDR1 GTSNPN and CDR2 SVGIG come from the germline V gene (reference sequence). The length of the CDR3 is 17 residues. V shed 1 base and J 0 bases; nucleotides not matched to a gene: 10. The CDR3 DNA is TGTGCCTGGAGTGGCTTAGACAGGGGCTATTCTAACTATGGCTACACCTTC. This encodes CAWSGLDRGYSNYGYTF.

The chain employs TRBV7-2 and TRBJ1-4; 11 nucleotides match TRBD1. This CDR3 has 13 residues. CDR1 and CDR2 from the germline V gene are SGHTA and FQGNSA. V dropped 8 bases and J dropped 5; count of bases not matched to a gene: 1. The CDR3 is CASGTGGNEKLFF. CDR3 in DNA: TGTGCCAGCGGGACAGGGGGAAATGAAAAACTGTTTTTT.

This chain connects TRBV7-9 to TRBJ1-2, with D possibly TRBD1 on 5 matching bases. The CDR3 sequence is 14 residues long. Trimming stripped 1 base from V and 4 bases from J, with 10 bases between. Germline lookup yields CDR1 SEHNR and CDR2 FQNEAQ (reference sequence). This chain's CDR3 is CASSLDQGLYGYTF. CDR3 bases: TGTGCCAGCAGCTTAGACCAGGGCCTCTATGGCTACACCTTC.

This chain uses TRBV27 with TRBJ2-2; TRBD2 aligns across 9 bases. This CDR3 is 14 amino acids long. The J segment lost 5 bases and the V segment lost 7 bases, leaving 5 bases of the junction unmatched. Germline CDR1 and CDR2: MNHEY and SMNVEV (reference sequence). CDR3 sequence reads: CASKGTSITGELFF. The CDR3 coding sequence is TGTGCCAGCAAGGGGACTAGCATTACCGGGGAGCTGTTTTTT.

The rearrangement links TRBV7-8 to TRBJ2-7; TRBD2 aligns across 7 bases. This CDR3 contains 14 residues. Germline V CDR1 and CDR2: SGHVS, FQNEAQ. The V segment lost 1 base and the J segment 5 bases; nucleotides outside the gene matches: 5. CDR3 bases: TGTGCCAGCAGCTTAGAACTAGCGAAGGACGAGCAGTACTTC. Translating it yields CASSLELAKDEQYF. Combining the CDR3 with reference TRBV7-8 and TRBJ2-7 gives the whole variable domain GAGVSQSPRYKVAKRGQDVALRCDPISGHVSLFWYQQALGQGPEFLTYFQNEAQLDKSGLPSDRFFAERPEGSVSTLKIQRTQQEDSAVYLCASSLELAKDEQYFGPGTRLTVT.

The genes are TRBV5-4 and TRBJ2-3; 8 bases agree with TRBD2. The CDR3 is made up of 15 amino acids. V lost 0 bases, J lost 10 bases, and 10 bases stayed unmatched. Germline CDR1 reads SGHNT; CDR2 reads YYREEE (reference sequence). CDR3 sequence: CASSLEAGAQSAQYF. The CDR3 nucleotides are TGTGCCAGCAGCTTGGAAGCGGGGGCCCAATCGGCGCAGTATTTT. The full variable domain, rest sourced from reference TRBV5-4 and TRBJ2-3, is ETGVTQSPTHLIKTRGQQVTLRCSSQSGHNTVSWYQQALGQGPQFIFQYYREEENGRGNFPPRFSGLQFPNYSSELNVNALELDDSALYLCASSLEAGAQSAQYFGPGTRLTVL.

The rearrangement links TRBV5-1 to TRBJ2-5; 9 positions agree with TRBD1. The CDR3 is 15 amino acids. Trimming cost V 0 bases and J 4 bases; bases outside gene matches: 4. CDR1 and CDR2 (germline): SGHRS, YFSETQ. DNA of the CDR3: TGCGCCAGCAGCTTGGCGGGACAGGGTTCAGAGACCCAGTACTTC. Translation: CASSLAGQGSETQYF.

V and J are TRBV9 and TRBJ2-3; D possibly corresponds to TRBD2 (6 bases). The CDR3 has 16 residues. The germline CDR1 and CDR2 sequences are SGDLS and YYNGEE. Trimming took off 3 bases at V and 2 bases at J, with 16 bases between the two ends. CDR3 DNA sequence: TGTGCCAGCAGCGCATCTCCACGGGAGTACACAGATACGCAGTATTTT. Protein product: CASSASPREYTDTQYF.

The V call is TRBV9, the J call TRBJ2-6; D call uncertain. Germline lookup yields CDR1 SGDLS and CDR2 YYNGEE. The V gene lost 0 bases and the J gene lost 1 base, with 8 bases spanning the gap. The CDR3 is 16 residues long. DNA for the CDR3: TGTGCCAGCAGCGTAGTTGGGTCTTCTGGGGCCAACGTCCTGACTTTC. Its protein is CASSVVGSSGANVLTF.